This T cell receptor beta chain stems from a study of CD8 T cells in ankylosing spondylitis. Ten or more counts support this clonotype. Its cognate antigen is unknown. MiXCR was run by TCRdb on the 5' RACE reads, yielding one entry per CDR3 protein. This repertoire shows about 170,000 distinct CDR3 sequences, roughly 18% found once; its top ten account for approximately 8%. The CDR3 has 14 amino acids. J gave up 3 bases and V 4 bases, and 7 bases lay outside the gene matches. Per the germline V gene, CDR1 is SGHRS and CDR2 is YFSETQ. Whole-study results and caveats: In ankylosing spondylitis blood, a motif of several highly homologous TCR beta variants appeared characteristic.

Sequences were obtained from blood, either unsorted or a sorted T cell fraction (not recorded which). The TCR was taken from a male donor with ankylosing spondylitis or in good health (not recorded which). The chain joins TRBV5-1 to TRBJ2-7, with 7 bases that match TRBD1. In DNA form, the CDR3 reads TGCGCCAGCAGCGATGGGACAGCGATCTACGAGCAGTACTTC. As protein: CASSDGTAIYEQYF.